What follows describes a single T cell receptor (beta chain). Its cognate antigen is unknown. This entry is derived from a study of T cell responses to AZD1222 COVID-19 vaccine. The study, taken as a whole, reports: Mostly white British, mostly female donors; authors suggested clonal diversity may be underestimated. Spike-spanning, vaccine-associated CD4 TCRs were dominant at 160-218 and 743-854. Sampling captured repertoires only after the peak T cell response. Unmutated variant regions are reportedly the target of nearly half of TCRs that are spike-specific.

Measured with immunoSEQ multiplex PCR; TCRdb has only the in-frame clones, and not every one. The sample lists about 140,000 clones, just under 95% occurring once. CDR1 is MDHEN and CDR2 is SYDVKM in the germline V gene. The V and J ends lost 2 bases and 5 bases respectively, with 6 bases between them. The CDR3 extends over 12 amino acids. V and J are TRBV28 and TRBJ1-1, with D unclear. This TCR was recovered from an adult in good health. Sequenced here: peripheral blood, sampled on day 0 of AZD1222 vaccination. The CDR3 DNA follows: TGTGCCAGCAGTTTAATTCATACTGAAGCTTTCTTT. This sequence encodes CASSLIHTEAFF.